The present TCR beta chain was sequenced within a study of T-cell reconstitution after alpha-beta-depleted transplantation in children. Looked up from germline, CDR1 is SGHRS and CDR2 is YFSETQ. After removal of 0 bases from V and 5 bases from J, the junction contained 14 bases not matched to a gene. The CDR3 contains 17 residues. The table lists this clonotype with many counts. Preparing the TCRbeta library involved the use of unique molecular identifiers. TCRdb recomputed calls from the PCR reads with MiXCR, one row per CDR3 protein. The table has hundreds of thousands of distinct CDR3 sequences, approximately 15% seen once.

The chain joins TRBV5-1 to TRBJ2-7; 7 nucleotides line up with TRBD2. This sequence originates from a human donor who donated a stem cell graft to a child with acute myeloid leukemia. Specimen: PBMCs from the stem cell graft donor, collected from the stem cell graft. CDR3 nucleotides: TGCGCCAGCAGCTTGGCCATTGGGGCGACTAGCACCCACGAGCAGTACTTC. It is translated as CASSLAIGATSTHEQYF.